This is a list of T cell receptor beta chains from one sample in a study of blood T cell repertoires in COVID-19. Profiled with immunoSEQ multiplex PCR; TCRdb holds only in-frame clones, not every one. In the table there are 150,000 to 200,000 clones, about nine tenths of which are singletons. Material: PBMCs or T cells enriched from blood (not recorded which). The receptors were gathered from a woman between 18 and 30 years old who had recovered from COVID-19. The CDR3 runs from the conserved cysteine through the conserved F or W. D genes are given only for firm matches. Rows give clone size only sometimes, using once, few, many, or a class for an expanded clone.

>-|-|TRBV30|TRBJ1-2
TGTGCCTGGAGTCAGACAGGTTTGAATGGCTACACCTTC
CAWSQTGLNGYTF
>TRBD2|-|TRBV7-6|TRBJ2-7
TGTGCCAGCAGCCCAGGGACTAGTGGGTACGAGCAGTACTTC
CASSPGTSGYEQYF
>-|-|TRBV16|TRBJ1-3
TGTGCCAGCAGCCAATCGTCGGGCAGGGGTAGCTCTGGAAACACCATATATTTT
CASSQSSGRGSSGNTIYF
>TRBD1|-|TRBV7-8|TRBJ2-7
TGTGCCAGCAGCTTAGCGGGGACAGGGGGCGCGGTGGGCTACGAGCAGTACTTC
CASSLAGTGGAVGYEQYF
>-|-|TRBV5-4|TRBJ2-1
TGTGCCAGCAGCTACGGTAGTGAGCAGTTCTTC
CASSYGSEQFF
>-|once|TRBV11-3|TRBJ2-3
TGTGCCAGCAGCCTAAGATCTAGCCCGACTAGCACAGATACGCAGTATTTT
CASSLRSSPTSTDTQYF
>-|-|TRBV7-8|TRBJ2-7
TGTGCCAGCAGCTTATCCCCGGACTCGCCATACTACGAGCAGTACTTC
CASSLSPDSPYYEQYF
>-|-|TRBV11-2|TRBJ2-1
TGTGCCAGCAGCTTAGCGGGAATCGGAAATGAGCAGTTCTTC
CASSLAGIGNEQFF
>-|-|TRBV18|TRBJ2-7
TGTGCCAGCTCCTCCGGGAACGAGCAGTACTTC
CASSSGNEQYF
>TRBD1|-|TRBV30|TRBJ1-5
TGTGCCTGGAGCTTGGCACAGGGGAAGTTAGTGGGCAATCAGCCCCAGCATTTT
CAWSLAQGKLVGNQPQHF
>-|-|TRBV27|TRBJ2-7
TGTGCCAGCAGGGGAGGGGGAAGCGCCTACGAGCAGTACTTC
CASRGGGSAYEQYF
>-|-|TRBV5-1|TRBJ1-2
TGCGCCAGCAGCTTCGATAGAGCAGGTTATGGCTACACCTTC
CASSFDRAGYGYTF
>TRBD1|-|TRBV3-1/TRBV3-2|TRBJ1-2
TGTGCCAGCAGCCTCGGACAGGGGGCGGCTGGCTACACCTTC
CASSLGQGAAGYTF
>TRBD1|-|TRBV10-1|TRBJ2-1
TGCGCCAGCAGTAGACAGGGGGCGAGTGAGCAGTTCTTC
CASSRQGASEQFF
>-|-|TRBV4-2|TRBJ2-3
TGTGCCAGCAGCCAATCCGGACAGATGACAGATACGCAGTATTTT
CASSQSGQMTDTQYF
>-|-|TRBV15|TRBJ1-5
TGTGCCACCAGCGGGCCGGGGGGGTATCAGCCCCAGCATTTT
CATSGPGGYQPQHF
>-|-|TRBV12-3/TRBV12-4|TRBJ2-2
TGTGCCAGCAGTTCCGCCAGCACCGGGGAGCTGTTTTTT
CASSSASTGELFF
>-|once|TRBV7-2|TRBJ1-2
TGTGCCAGCAGCTTAGATCACATCCCCCGAAACTATGGCTACACCTTC
CASSLDHIPRNYGYTF
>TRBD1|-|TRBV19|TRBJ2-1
TGTGCCAGTAGTAGATACCGGGACAGCAGTTTCAATGAGCAGTTCTTC
CASSRYRDSSFNEQFF
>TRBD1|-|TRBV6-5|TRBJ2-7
TGTGCCAGCAGTCGGGGGGACAGGGCCTACGAGCAGTACTTC
CASSRGDRAYEQYF
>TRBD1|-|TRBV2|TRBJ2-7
TGTGCCAGCAGTGGGGACAGGGAATCAAGCTCCTACGAGCAGTACTTC
CASSGDRESSSYEQYF
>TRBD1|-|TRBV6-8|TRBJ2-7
TGTGCCAGCAGTTCAGGGACAGAAGCGGACGAGCAGTACTTC
CASSSGTEADEQYF
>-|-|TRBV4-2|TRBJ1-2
TGTGCCAGCAGCCAGGCCAGAGGACGACTAGGCTACACCTTC
CASSQARGRLGYTF
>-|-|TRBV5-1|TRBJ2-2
TGCGCCAGCAGTGGAGGGGAGGAAACCGGGGAGCTGTTTTTT
CASSGGEETGELFF
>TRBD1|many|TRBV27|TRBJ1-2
TGTGCCAGCAGTCCCAGGACAGGGTATTTCTATGGCTACACCTTC
CASSPRTGYFYGYTF
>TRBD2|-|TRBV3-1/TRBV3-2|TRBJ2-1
TGTGCCAGCAGCCAGGGAGCGGGAGGGCGAGAGCAGTTCTTC
CASSQGAGGREQFF
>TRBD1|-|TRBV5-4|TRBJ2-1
TGTGCCAGCAGCGGGGGACAGGGGCTGTACAATGAGCAGTTCTTC
CASSGGQGLYNEQFF
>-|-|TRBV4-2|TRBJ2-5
TGTGCCAGCAGCCAGGGGGGGCACGGTGAAGAGACCCAGTACTTC
CASSQGGHGEETQYF
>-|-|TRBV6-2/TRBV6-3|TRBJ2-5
TGTGCCAGCAGTTATTTAGATTCCGTGAGGGAGACCCAGTACTTC
CASSYLDSVRETQYF
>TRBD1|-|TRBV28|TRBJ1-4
TGTGCCAGCAGCTACGAGACTTCGGGACAGACCACGAATGAAAAACTGTTTTTT
CASSYETSGQTTNEKLFF
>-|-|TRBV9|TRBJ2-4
TGTGCCAGCAGCGTAGGATACGGGGAAAACATTCAGTACTTC
CASSVGYGENIQYF
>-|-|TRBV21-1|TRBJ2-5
TGTGCCAGCAGCAAGTTCTGGCGGGGGGGGATAAAAGAGACCCAGTACTTC
CASSKFWRGGIKETQYF
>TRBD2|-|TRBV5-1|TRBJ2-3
TGCGCCAGCAGCTTGTACTTTGCCCCCGGACTAGCGGGCACAGATACGCAGTATTTT
CASSLYFAPGLAGTDTQYF
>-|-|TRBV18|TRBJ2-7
TGTGCCAGCTCATTGCGGGATGAGCAGTACTTC
CASSLRDEQYF
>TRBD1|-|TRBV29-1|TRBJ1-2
TGCAGCGTTGGGACAGGAGGAATCTATGGCTACACCTTC
CSVGTGGIYGYTF
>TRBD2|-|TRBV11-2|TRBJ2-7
TGTGCCAGCAGCTTTGGCGGGAGTGGGTCCTACGAGCAGTACTTC
CASSFGGSGSYEQYF
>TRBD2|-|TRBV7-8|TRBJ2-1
TGTGCCAGCAGCCCCGTAGGGAGCGGGAGGAATGAGCAGTTCTTC
CASSPVGSGRNEQFF
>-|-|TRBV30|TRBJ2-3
TGTGCCTGGAGGGAGAACTCCTTGACAGATACGCAGTATTTT
CAWRENSLTDTQYF
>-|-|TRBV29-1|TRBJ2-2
TGCAGCGTTGAGGGGGCCTCCGGCGGGGAGCTGTTTTTT
CSVEGASGGELFF
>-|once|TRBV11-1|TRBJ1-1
TGTGCCAGCAGCTTGTCTCTCGCGGACACTGAAGCTTTCTTT
CASSLSLADTEAFF
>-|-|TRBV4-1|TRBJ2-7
TGCGCCAGCAGCCAAGCCCCCGTCGGGAACTACGAGCAGTACTTC
CASSQAPVGNYEQYF
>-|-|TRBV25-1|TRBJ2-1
TGTGCCAGCAAGGAGGCGGCCCTCAATGAGCAGTTCTTC
CASKEAALNEQFF
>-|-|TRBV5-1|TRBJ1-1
TGCGCCAGCACCACGCTACCGATGAACACTGAAGCTTTCTTT
CASTTLPMNTEAFF
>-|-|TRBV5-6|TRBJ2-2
TGTGCCAGCAGCTTTACTAGCACACCGGGGACCTTTTTT
CASSFTSTPGTFF
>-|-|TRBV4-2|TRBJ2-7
TGTGCCAGCAGCCAAGGATTCGCGGTCTCCTACGAGCAGTACTTC
CASSQGFAVSYEQYF